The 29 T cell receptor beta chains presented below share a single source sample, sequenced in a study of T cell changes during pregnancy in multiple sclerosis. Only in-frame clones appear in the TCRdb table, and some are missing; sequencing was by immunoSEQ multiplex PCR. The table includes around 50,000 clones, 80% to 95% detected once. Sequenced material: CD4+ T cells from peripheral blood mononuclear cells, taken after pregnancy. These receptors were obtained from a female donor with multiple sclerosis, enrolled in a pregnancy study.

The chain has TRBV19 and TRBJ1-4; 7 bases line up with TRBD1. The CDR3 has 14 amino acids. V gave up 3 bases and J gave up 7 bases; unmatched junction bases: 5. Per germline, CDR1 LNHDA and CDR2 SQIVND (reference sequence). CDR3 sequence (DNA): TGTGCCAGTAGTATCCACAGGGGTTCTGAAAAACTGTTTTTT. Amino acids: CASSIHRGSEKLFF.

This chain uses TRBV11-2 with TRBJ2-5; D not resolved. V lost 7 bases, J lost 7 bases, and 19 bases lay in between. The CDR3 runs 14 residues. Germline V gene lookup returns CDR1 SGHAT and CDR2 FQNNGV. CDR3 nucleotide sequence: TGTGCCAGCACATGGCTCGGAGTGCCGGGGACCCAGTACTTC. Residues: CASTWLGVPGTQYF. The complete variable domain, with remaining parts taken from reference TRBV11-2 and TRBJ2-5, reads EAGVAQSPRYKIIEKRQSVAFWCNPISGHATLYWYQQILGQGPKLLIQFQNNGVVDDSQLPKDRFSAERLKGVDSTLKIQPAKLEDSAVYLCASTWLGVPGTQYFGPGTRLLVL.

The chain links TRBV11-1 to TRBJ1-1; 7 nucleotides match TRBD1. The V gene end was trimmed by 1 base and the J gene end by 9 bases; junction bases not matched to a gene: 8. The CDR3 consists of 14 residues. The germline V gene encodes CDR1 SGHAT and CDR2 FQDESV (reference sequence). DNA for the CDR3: TGTGCCAGCAGCTTAGACCGGGACAGCCGTAAAGCTTTCTTT. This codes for CASSLDRDSRKAFF.

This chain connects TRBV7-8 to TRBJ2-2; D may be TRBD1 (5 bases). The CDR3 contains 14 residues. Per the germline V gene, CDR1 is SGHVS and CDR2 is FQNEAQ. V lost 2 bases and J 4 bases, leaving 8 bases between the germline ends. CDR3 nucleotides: TGTGCCAGCAGCTTAACAGGTCCCACCGGGGAGCTGTTTTTT. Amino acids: CASSLTGPTGELFF.

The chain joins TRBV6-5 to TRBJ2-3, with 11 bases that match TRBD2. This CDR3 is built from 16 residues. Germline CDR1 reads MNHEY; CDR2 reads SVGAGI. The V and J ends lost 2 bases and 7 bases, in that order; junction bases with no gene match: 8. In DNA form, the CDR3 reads TGTGCCAGCAGTTACCTATCTAGCGGGGGGCCTAATACGCAGTATTTT. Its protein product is CASSYLSSGGPNTQYF.

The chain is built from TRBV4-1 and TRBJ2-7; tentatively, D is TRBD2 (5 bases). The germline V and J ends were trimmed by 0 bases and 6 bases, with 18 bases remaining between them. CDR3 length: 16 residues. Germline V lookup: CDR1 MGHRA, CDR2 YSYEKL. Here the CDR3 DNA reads TGCGCCAGCAGCCAAGACTGGGAGCGAAGATGGCCCGAGCAGTACTTC. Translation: CASSQDWERRWPEQYF.

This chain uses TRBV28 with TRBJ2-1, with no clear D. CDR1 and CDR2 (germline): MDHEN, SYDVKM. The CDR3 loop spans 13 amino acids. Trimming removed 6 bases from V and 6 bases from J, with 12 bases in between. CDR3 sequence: CASSLTRLNEQFF. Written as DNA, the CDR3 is TGTGCCAGCAGCTTGACGAGACTCAATGAGCAGTTCTTC.

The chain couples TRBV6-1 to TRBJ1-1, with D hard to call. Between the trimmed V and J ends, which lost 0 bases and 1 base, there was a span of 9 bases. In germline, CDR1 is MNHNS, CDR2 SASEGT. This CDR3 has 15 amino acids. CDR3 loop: CASSEALARNTEAFF. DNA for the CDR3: TGTGCCAGCAGTGAAGCGCTTGCCAGGAACACTGAAGCTTTCTTT.

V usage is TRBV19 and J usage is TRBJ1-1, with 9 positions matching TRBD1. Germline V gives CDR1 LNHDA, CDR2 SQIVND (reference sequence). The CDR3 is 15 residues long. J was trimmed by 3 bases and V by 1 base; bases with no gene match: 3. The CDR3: CASSIGDRADTEAFF. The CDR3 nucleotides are TGTGCCAGTAGTATAGGGGACAGGGCTGACACTGAAGCTTTCTTT.

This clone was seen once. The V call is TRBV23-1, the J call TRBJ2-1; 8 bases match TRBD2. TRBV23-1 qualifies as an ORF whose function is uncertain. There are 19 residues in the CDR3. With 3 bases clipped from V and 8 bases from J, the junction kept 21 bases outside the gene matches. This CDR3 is CASSHSGAGGGRRGDEQFF. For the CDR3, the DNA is TGCGCCAGCAGTCATTCCGGAGCGGGCGGGGGGCGTCGAGGCGATGAGCAGTTCTTC.

The CDR3 nucleotides read TGTGCCAGCAGTTTAACCGGGACTCTGGGACCCGGGGAGCTGTTTTTT. As protein: CASSLTGTLGPGELFF. The rearrangement links TRBV6-8 to TRBJ2-2; D is perhaps TRBD2 (6 bases). The CDR3 spans 16 residues. The V gene's germline CDR1 is MNHGY and CDR2 SAAAGT. V dropped 4 bases and J dropped 6 bases, with 18 bases sitting between them.

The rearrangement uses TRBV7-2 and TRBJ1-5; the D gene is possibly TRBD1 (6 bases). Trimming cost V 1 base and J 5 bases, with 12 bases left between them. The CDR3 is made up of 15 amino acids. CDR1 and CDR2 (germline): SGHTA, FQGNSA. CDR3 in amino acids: CASSLGGTTYQPQHF. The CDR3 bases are TGTGCCAGCAGCTTAGGAGGGACAACTTATCAGCCCCAGCATTTT.

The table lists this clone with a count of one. The CDR3 is CASSQAGLGIYEQYF. CDR3 DNA sequence: TGCGCCAGCAGCCAAGCGGGACTGGGGATCTACGAGCAGTACTTC. This chain uses TRBV4-1 with TRBJ2-7, with D possibly matching TRBD2 (6 bases). This CDR3 has 15 residues. Germline V gene data show CDR1 as MGHRA and CDR2 as YSYEKL. The V and J ends lost 1 base and 3 bases respectively, with 13 bases between them.

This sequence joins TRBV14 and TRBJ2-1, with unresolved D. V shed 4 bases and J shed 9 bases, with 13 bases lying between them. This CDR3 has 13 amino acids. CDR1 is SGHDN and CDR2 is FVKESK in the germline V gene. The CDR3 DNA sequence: TGTGCCAGCAGCCCCTCGCCAGCGCCTGAGCAGTTCTTC. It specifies CASSPSPAPEQFF.

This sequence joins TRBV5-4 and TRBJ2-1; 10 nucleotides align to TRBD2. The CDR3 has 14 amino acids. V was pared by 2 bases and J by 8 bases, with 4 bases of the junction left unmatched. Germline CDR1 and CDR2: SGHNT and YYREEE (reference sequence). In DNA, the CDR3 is TGTGCCAGCAGCTTAAGCGGGGGGGCTTATGAGCAGTTCTTC. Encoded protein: CASSLSGGAYEQFF.

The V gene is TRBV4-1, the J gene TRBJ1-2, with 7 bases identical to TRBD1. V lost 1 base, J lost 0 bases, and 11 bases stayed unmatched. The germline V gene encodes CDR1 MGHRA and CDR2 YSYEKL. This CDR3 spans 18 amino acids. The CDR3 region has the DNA TGCGCCAGCAGCCAAGTTGCGGTGAAGACAGGGACTAACTATGGCTACACCTTC. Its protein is CASSQVAVKTGTNYGYTF.

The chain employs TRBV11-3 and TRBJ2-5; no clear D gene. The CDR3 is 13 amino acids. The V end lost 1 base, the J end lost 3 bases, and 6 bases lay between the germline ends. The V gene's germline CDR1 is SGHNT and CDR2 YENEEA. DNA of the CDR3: TGTGCCAGCAGCTTAGCAAGCGAAGAGACCCAGTACTTC. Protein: CASSLASEETQYF.

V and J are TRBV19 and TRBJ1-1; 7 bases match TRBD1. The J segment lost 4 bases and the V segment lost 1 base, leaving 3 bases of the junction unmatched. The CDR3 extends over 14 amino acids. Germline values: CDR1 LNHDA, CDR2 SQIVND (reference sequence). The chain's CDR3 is CASSIVSGGTEAFF. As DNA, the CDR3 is TGTGCCAGTAGTATAGTGTCAGGGGGCACTGAAGCTTTCTTT.

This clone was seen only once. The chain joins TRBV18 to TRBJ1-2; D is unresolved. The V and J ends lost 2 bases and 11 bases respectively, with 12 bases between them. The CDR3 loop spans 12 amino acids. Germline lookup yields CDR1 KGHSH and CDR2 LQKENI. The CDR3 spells CASSPGQPGYTF. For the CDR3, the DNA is TGTGCCAGCTCACCAGGGCAACCGGGGTACACCTTC.

The CDR3 is CASSLAVAGSYNEQFF. The CDR3 DNA is TGTGCCAGCAGCTTAGCGGTAGCGGGGTCGTACAATGAGCAGTTCTTC. The V and J genes are TRBV7-2 and TRBJ2-1; TRBD2 agrees at 8 bases. The junction had 5 bases not matched to a gene; V was cut back by 0 bases and J by 4 bases. The CDR3 extends over 16 amino acids. Germline V lookup: CDR1 SGHTA, CDR2 FQGNSA.

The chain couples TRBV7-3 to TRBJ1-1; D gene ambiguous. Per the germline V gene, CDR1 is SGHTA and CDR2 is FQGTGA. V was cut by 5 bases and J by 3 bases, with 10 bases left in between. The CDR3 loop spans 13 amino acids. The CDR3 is CASSQVRYTEAFF. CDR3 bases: TGTGCCAGCAGCCAAGTGAGGTACACTGAAGCTTTCTTT.

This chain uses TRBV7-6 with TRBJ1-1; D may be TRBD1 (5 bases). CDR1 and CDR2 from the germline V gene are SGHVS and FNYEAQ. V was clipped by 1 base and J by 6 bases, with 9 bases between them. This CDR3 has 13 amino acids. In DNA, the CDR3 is TGTGCCAGCAGCTTAGACAGGATCGCTGAAGCTTTCTTT. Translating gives CASSLDRIAEAFF.

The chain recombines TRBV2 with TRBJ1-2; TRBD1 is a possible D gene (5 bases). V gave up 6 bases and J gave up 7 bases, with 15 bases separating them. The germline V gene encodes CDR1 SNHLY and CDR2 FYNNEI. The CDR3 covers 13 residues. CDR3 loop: CASSPTMGPGYTF. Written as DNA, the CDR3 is TGTGCCAGCAGCCCGACGATGGGGCCTGGCTACACCTTC.

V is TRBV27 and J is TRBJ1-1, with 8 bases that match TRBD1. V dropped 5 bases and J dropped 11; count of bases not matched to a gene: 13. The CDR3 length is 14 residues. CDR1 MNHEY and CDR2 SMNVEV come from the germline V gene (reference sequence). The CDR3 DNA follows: TGTGCCAGCAGTCCGTCCCGCAGGGGGCCATTGGCTTTCTTT. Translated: CASSPSRRGPLAFF.

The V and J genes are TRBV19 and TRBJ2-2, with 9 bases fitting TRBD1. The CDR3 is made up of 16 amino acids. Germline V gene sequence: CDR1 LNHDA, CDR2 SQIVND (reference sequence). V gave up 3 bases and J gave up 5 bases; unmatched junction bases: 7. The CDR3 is CASSILQGARTGELFF. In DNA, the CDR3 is TGTGCCAGTAGTATTCTACAGGGGGCGCGGACCGGGGAGCTGTTTTTT.

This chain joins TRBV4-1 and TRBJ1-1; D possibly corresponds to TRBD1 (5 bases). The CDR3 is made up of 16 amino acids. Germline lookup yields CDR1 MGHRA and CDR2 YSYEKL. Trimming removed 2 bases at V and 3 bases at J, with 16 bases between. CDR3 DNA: TGCGCCAGCAGCCAATCTCCGGCGGGGGGGGACACTGAAGCTTTCTTT. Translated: CASSQSPAGGDTEAFF.

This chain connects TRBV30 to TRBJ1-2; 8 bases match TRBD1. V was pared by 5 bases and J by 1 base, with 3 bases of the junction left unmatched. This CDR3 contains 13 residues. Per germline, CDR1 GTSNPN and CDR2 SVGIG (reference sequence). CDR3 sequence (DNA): TGTGCCTGGGGGACAGGCCTTAACTATGGCTACACCTTC. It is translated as CAWGTGLNYGYTF. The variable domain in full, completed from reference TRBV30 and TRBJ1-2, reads SQTIHQWPATLVQPVGSPLSLECTVEGTSNPNLYWYRQAAGRGLQLLFYSVGIGQISSEVPQNLSASRPQDRQFILSSKKLLLSDSGFYLCAWGTGLNYGYTFGSGTRLTVV.

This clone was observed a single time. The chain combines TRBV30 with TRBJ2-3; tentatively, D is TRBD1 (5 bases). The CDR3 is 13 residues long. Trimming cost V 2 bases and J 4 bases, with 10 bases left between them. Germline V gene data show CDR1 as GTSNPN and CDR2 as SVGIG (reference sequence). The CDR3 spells CAWSLQAADTQYF. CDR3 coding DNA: TGTGCCTGGAGTTTACAGGCGGCAGATACGCAGTATTTT.

The CDR3 nucleotides read TGTGCCAGCAGCTTAGACGGCCGGGGTGCAGATACGCAGTATTTT. This gives the protein CASSLDGRGADTQYF. The chain is built from TRBV7-3 and TRBJ2-3; D is possibly TRBD2 (5 bases). CDR1 is SGHTA, CDR2 FQGTGA, per germline. This CDR3 comprises 15 residues. Trimming took off 2 bases at V and 4 bases at J, with 13 bases between the two ends.